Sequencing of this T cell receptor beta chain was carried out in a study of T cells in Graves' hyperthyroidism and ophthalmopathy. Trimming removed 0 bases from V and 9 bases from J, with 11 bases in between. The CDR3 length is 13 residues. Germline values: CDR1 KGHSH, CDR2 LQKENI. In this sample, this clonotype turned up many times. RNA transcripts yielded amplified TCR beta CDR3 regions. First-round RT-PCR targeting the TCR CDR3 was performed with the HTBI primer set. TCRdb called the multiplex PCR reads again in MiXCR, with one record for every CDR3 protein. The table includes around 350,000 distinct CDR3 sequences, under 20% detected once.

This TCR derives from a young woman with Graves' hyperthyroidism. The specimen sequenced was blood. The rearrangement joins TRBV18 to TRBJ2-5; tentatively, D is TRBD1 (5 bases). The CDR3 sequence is CASSPPGAGAQYF. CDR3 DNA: TGTGCCAGCTCACCACCAGGGGCTGGCGCCCAGTACTTC.